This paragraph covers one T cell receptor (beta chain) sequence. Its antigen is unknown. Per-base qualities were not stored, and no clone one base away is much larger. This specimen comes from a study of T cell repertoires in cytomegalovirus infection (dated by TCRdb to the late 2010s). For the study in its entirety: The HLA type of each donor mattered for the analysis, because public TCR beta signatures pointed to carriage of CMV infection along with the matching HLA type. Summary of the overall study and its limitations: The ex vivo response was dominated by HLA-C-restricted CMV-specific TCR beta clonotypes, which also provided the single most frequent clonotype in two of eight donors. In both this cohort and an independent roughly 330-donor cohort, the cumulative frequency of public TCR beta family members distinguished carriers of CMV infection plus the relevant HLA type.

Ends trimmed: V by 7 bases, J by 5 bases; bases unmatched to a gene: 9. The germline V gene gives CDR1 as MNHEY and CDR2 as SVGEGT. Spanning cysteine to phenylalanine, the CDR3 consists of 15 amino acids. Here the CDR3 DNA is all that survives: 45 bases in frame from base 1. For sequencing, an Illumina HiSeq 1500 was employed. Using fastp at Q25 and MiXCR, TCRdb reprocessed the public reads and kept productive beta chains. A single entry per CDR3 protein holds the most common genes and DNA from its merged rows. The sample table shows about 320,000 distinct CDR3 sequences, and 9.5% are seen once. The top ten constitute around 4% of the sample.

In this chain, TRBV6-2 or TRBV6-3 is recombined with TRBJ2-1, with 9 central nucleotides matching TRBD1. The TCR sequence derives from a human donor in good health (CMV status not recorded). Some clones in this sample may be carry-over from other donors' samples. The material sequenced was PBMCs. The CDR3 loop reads CASITTGTGNNEQFF. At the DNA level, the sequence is TGTGCCAGCATCACCACCGGGACAGGGAACAATGAGCAGTTCTTC.